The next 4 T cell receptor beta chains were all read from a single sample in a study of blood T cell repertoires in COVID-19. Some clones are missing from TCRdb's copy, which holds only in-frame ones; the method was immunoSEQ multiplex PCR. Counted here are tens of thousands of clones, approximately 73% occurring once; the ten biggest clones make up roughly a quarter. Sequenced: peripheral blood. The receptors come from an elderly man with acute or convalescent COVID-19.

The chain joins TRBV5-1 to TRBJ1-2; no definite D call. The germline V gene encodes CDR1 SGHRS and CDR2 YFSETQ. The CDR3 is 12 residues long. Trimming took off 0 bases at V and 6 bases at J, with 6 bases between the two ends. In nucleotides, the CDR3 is TGCGCCAGCAGCTTGGAGAGGAATGGCTACACCTTC. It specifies CASSLERNGYTF.

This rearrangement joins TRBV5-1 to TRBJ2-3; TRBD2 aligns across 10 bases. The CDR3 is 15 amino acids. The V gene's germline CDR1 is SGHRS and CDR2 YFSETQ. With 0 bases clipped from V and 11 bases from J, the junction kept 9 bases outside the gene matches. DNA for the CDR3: TGCGCCAGCAGCTTGGTGCTAGCGGGAGAGGGAGGGCAGTATTTT. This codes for CASSLVLAGEGGQYF.

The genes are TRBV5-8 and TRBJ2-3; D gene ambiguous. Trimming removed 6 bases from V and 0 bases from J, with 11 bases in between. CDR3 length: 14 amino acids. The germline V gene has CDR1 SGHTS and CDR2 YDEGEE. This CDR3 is CASTYPISTDTQYF. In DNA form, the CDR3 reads TGTGCCAGCACCTACCCGATAAGCACAGATACGCAGTATTTT.

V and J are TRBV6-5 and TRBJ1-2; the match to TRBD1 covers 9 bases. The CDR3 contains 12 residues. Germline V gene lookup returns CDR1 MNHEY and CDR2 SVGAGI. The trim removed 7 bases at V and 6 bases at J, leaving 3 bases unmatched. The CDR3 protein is CASTRTGDGYTF. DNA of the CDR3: TGTGCCAGCACCCGGACAGGGGATGGCTACACCTTC.